This passage covers 29 T cell receptor beta chains from one sample sequenced in a study of T cells in localized non-small cell lung cancer. Generated by immunoSEQ multiplex PCR, the TCRdb table keeps only in-frame clones and is missing some. The data show 30,000 to 40,000 clones, with roughly 90% seen just once and roughly 4% held by the top ten. Here the sequenced sample was peripheral blood, taken before any cancer treatment. The receptors derive from a man aged 40 to 70 with stage I lung adenocarcinoma.

This chain links TRBV7-8 with TRBJ2-1; 15 bases line up with TRBD2. This CDR3 has 16 amino acids. The V gene end was trimmed by 4 bases and the J gene end by 4 bases; junction bases not matched to a gene: 2. Looked up from germline, CDR1 is SGHVS and CDR2 is FQNEAQ. For the CDR3, the DNA is TGTGCCAGCAGCTCGGGACTAGCGGGGGGTTACAATGAGCAGTTCTTC. Encoded protein: CASSSGLAGGYNEQFF. Full variable domain (outside the CDR3, taken from reference TRBV7-8 and TRBJ2-1): GAGVSQSPRYKVAKRGQDVALRCDPISGHVSLFWYQQALGQGPEFLTYFQNEAQLDKSGLPSDRFFAERPEGSVSTLKIQRTQQEDSAVYLCASSSGLAGGYNEQFFGPGTRLTVL.

The chain uses TRBV11-3 and TRBJ2-7, with D possibly TRBD2 on 8 matching bases. The CDR3 spans 16 residues. V gave up 1 base and J gave up 3 bases, with 16 bases separating them. The germline gives CDR1 SGHNT, CDR2 YENEEA. The CDR3 spells CASSLGGTAGDYEQYF. CDR3 nucleotide sequence: TGTGCCAGCAGCTTAGGCGGGACAGCGGGGGACTACGAGCAGTACTTC.

Here the CDR3 reads CASSGTGSTGELFF. The CDR3 DNA reads as TGCGCCAGCTCGGGGACAGGGAGCACCGGGGAGCTGTTTTTT. The V call is TRBV10-2, the J call TRBJ2-2; 9 positions match TRBD1. Germline CDR1 WSHSY, CDR2 SAAADI. With V trimmed by 8 bases and J by 4 bases, 5 bases remained unmatched. CDR3 length equals 14 residues.

The chain has TRBV15 and TRBJ1-2, with 7 bases aligning to TRBD1. The CDR3 covers 15 residues. From germline, CDR1 is LNHNV and CDR2 YYDKDF (reference sequence). V lost 1 base to trimming and J lost 0 bases; unmatched junction nucleotides: 2. CDR3 nucleotide sequence: TGTGCCACCAGCAGAGTCAGGGGGACTAACTATGGCTACACCTTC. This encodes CATSRVRGTNYGYTF.

The chain has TRBV19 and TRBJ1-2; D not resolved. Looked up from germline, CDR1 is LNHDA and CDR2 is SQIVND (reference sequence). The CDR3 sequence is 11 residues long. Trimming removed 5 bases from V and 6 bases from J, with 7 bases in between. DNA for the CDR3: TGTGCCAGTAGTTCCGGAAATGGCTACACCTTC. Translated: CASSSGNGYTF.

This rearrangement joins TRBV6-1 to TRBJ1-2; no reliable D call. CDR3 length: 15 amino acids. V gave up 2 bases and J gave up 4 bases, with 14 bases separating them. Per the germline V gene, CDR1 is MNHNS and CDR2 is SASEGT. CDR3 nucleotide sequence: TGTGCCAGCAGTGAACCGTTTGGAAGGAGCTATGGCTACACCTTC. This translates into CASSEPFGRSYGYTF.

The chain combines TRBV6-5 with TRBJ1-2; tentative D call: TRBD1 (5 bases). This CDR3 comprises 13 residues. CDR1 is MNHEY and CDR2 is SVGAGI in the germline V gene. Deletions cut 2 bases from V and 4 bases from J, with 8 bases between. The CDR3 loop is CASSYDRLYGYTF. CDR3 DNA sequence: TGTGCCAGCAGTTACGACAGACTCTATGGCTACACCTTC.

The chain uses TRBV6-6 and TRBJ1-6; a possible D gene is TRBD1 (5 bases). Trimming left V 7 bases short and J 7 bases short, with 14 bases between. In germline, CDR1 is MNHNY, CDR2 SVGAGI (reference sequence). The CDR3 spans 14 residues. CDR3 sequence (DNA): TGTGCCAGCATTTCGTCGGGGCGGAATTCACCCCTCCACTTT. Its translation: CASISSGRNSPLHF.

The chain carries TRBV5-1 and TRBJ1-2, with 7 bases that match TRBD1. V lost 4 bases, J lost 8 bases, and 8 bases stayed unmatched. The germline V gene encodes CDR1 SGHRS and CDR2 YFSETQ. The CDR3 has 13 residues. Here the CDR3 DNA reads TGCGCCAGCAGCACCGGGACAGCCGGAGGCTACACCTTC. Translation gives CASSTGTAGGYTF.

The V call is TRBV6-5, the J call TRBJ1-1; 8 bases align to TRBD1. V lost 6 bases and J lost 1; bases outside the gene matches: 1. The CDR3 has 13 amino acids. Germline V gene sequence: CDR1 MNHEY, CDR2 SVGAGI. CDR3 protein: CASRTGGNTEAFF. DNA of the CDR3: TGTGCCAGCAGAACAGGGGGGAACACTGAAGCTTTCTTT.

The gene calls are TRBV7-2 and TRBJ1-3, with 9 bases fitting TRBD1. The CDR3 loop spans 17 amino acids. Germline CDR1 SGHTA, CDR2 FQGNSA. V dropped 0 bases and J dropped 4; count of bases not matched to a gene: 7. CDR3 protein: CASSLARQGVVGNTIYF. CDR3 coding DNA: TGTGCCAGCAGCTTAGCGCGACAGGGGGTAGTGGGAAACACCATATATTTT. The full variable domain, with the rest looked up from reference TRBV7-2 and TRBJ1-3, is GAGVSQSPSNKVTEKGKDVELRCDPISGHTALYWYRQSLGQGLEFLIYFQGNSAPDKSGLPSDRFSAERTGGSVSTLTIQRTQQEDSAVYLCASSLARQGVVGNTIYFGEGSWLTVV.

The J gene is TRBJ2-2, the V gene TRBV28, with a weak D call TRBD2 (5 bases). This CDR3 is built from 12 residues. Germline assignment: CDR1 MDHEN and CDR2 SYDVKM. V was trimmed by 10 bases and J by 1 base, leaving 7 bases between them. The CDR3 sequence is CATRENTGELFF. The CDR3 coding sequence is TGTGCCACCCGGGAGAACACCGGGGAGCTGTTTTTT.

CDR3 nucleotides: TGTGCCTGGAGTGGATCCGGACAGGGCAATTATCGTGAAAAACTGTTTTTT. This gives the protein CAWSGSGQGNYREKLFF. The chain has TRBV30 and TRBJ1-4; 8 bases are shared with TRBD1. The CDR3 length is 17 residues. The trim removed 1 base at V and 7 bases at J, leaving 14 bases unmatched. The germline gives CDR1 GTSNPN, CDR2 SVGIG (reference sequence).

This chain connects TRBV13 to TRBJ2-1, with D possibly TRBD2 on 5 matching bases. The CDR3 is 14 amino acids. CDR1 is PRHDT and CDR2 is FYEKMQ in the germline V gene (reference sequence). V was pared by 5 bases and J by 10 bases, with 18 bases between. This CDR3 reads CASSRTDGLREQFF. The CDR3 DNA reads TGTGCCAGCAGCCGAACGGACGGACTCCGGGAGCAGTTCTTC.

Only one count was recorded for this clone. The J gene is TRBJ2-5, the V gene TRBV15; possibly TRBD1 for D (6 bases). Between the trimmed V and J ends, which lost 4 bases and 1 base, there was a span of 10 bases. This CDR3 spans 14 amino acids. Germline V gene sequence: CDR1 LNHNV, CDR2 YYDKDF (reference sequence). The CDR3 DNA reads TGTGCCACCAGCATCGGACAGCTCCAAGAGACCCAGTACTTC. Its protein is CATSIGQLQETQYF.

V is TRBV18 and J is TRBJ1-4; no firm D call. Germline CDR1 reads KGHSH; CDR2 reads LQKENI. This CDR3 comprises 14 residues. The germline V and J ends were trimmed by 3 bases and 4 bases, with 9 bases remaining between them. As DNA, the CDR3 is TGTGCCAGCTCACCCAACAGAGTTAATGAAAAACTGTTTTTT. Protein product: CASSPNRVNEKLFF.

This clone was found once. The gene calls are TRBV19 and TRBJ1-1; D gene uncertain. Trimming took 6 bases from V and 1 from J, leaving 18 bases between them. CDR3 length equals 16 residues. Germline lookup yields CDR1 LNHDA and CDR2 SQIVND (reference sequence). The DNA for the CDR3 is TGTGCCAGTAGCCAGTATATCATTGGGTCGAACACTGAAGCTTTCTTT. Translation gives CASSQYIIGSNTEAFF.

The chain employs TRBV6-5 and TRBJ2-5, with TRBD2 matching 8 bases. The CDR3 is 13 residues long. V lost 0 bases and J lost 9; bases outside the gene matches: 3. Germline CDR1 MNHEY, CDR2 SVGAGI. CDR3 nucleotides: TGTGCCAGCAGTTACTCGTTCGGGGGGGCCCAGTACTTC. Its protein is CASSYSFGGAQYF.

The CDR3 sequence is CASTRGGTEAFF. In DNA form, the CDR3 reads TGTGCCAGCACCCGGGGGGGGACTGAAGCTTTCTTT. This chain uses TRBV11-2 with TRBJ1-1; D may be TRBD1 (5 bases). Trimming removed 7 bases at V and 5 bases at J, with 11 bases between. CDR1 is SGHAT, CDR2 FQNNGV, per germline. This CDR3 spans 12 amino acids.

The chain uses TRBV5-5 and TRBJ2-6; tentatively, D is TRBD1 (6 bases). Trimming left V 0 bases short and J 4 bases short, with 11 bases between. Germline V lookup: CDR1 SGHKS, CDR2 YYEKEE (reference sequence). The CDR3 spans 16 residues. In nucleotides, the CDR3 is TGTGCCAGCAGCTTGGTGACAGGCCCCGGGGCCAACGTCCTGACTTTC. As protein: CASSLVTGPGANVLTF.

This clone was seen a handful of times. The CDR3 nucleotides read TGTGCCTGGACACGGGGGGGCGTAGAGACCCAGTACTTC. Its translation: CAWTRGGVETQYF. The chain recombines TRBV30 with TRBJ2-5; 8 bases match TRBD2. The CDR3 has 13 residues. Germline-derived CDR1 and CDR2 are GTSNPN and SVGIG (reference sequence). V lost 4 bases to trimming and J lost 4 bases; unmatched junction nucleotides: 5. Using reference TRBV30 and TRBJ2-5 for the parts outside the CDR3, the full variable domain is SQTIHQWPATLVQPVGSPLSLECTVEGTSNPNLYWYRQAAGRGLQLLFYSVGIGQISSEVPQNLSASRPQDRQFILSSKKLLLSDSGFYLCAWTRGGVETQYFGPGTRLLVL.

This sequence joins TRBV20-1 and TRBJ2-3, with unresolved D. The germline gives CDR1 DFQATT, CDR2 SNEGSKA (reference sequence). The CDR3 contains 10 residues. The germline V and J ends were trimmed by 7 bases and 5 bases, with 7 bases remaining between them. The chain's CDR3 is CSVYRDTQYF. As DNA, the CDR3 is TGCAGTGTCTATAGAGATACGCAGTATTTT.

This rearrangement joins TRBV19 to TRBJ1-4, with TRBD1 matching over 8 bases. Germline CDR1 LNHDA, CDR2 SQIVND (reference sequence). With 5 bases clipped from V and 5 bases from J, the junction kept 7 bases outside the gene matches. The CDR3 extends over 15 amino acids. In DNA, the CDR3 is TGTGCCAGTAGTCCCGGGACAGGATTAAATGAAAAACTGTTTTTT. Its translation: CASSPGTGLNEKLFF.

There are a few counts of this clone. V is TRBV27 and J is TRBJ2-7; 7 positions match TRBD1. The CDR3 is made up of 16 amino acids. From germline, CDR1 is MNHEY and CDR2 SMNVEV (reference sequence). Trimming cost V 5 bases and J 0 bases; bases outside gene matches: 10. CDR3 region: CASSPSSTGRSYEQYF. In nucleotides, the CDR3 is TGTGCCAGCAGTCCATCCTCGACAGGGCGCTCCTACGAGCAGTACTTC.

The chain carries TRBV2 and TRBJ1-1; the D gene is possibly TRBD1 (5 bases). Germline V gives CDR1 SNHLY, CDR2 FYNNEI. Trimming shortened V by 5 bases and J by 3 bases, and 10 bases separated the two germline ends. The length of the CDR3 is 13 residues. CDR3 in amino acids: CASSTGHYTEAFF. The CDR3 DNA follows: TGTGCCAGCAGTACCGGACACTACACTGAAGCTTTCTTT.

The chain links TRBV6-4 to TRBJ2-1; 8 bases are a match to TRBD1. The V gene's germline CDR1 is MRHNA and CDR2 SNTAGT. The CDR3 spans 16 residues. V lost 4 bases, J lost 6 bases, and 11 bases stayed unmatched. CDR3 loop: CASSVRGQGSANEQFF. The CDR3 DNA is TGTGCCAGCAGTGTCAGAGGACAGGGCTCCGCCAATGAGCAGTTCTTC.

The chain carries TRBV10-3 and TRBJ2-1; TRBD2 might be the D (6 bases). The germline CDR1 and CDR2 sequences are ENHRY and SYGVKD. The CDR3 contains 15 residues. V lost 0 bases to trimming and J lost 3 bases, with 9 bases between them. The CDR3: CAISESAGSYNEQFF. The CDR3 DNA follows: TGTGCCATCAGTGAGTCTGCCGGGAGCTACAATGAGCAGTTCTTC.

The table lists this clone with a count of one. The chain recombines TRBV5-1 with TRBJ1-3; D gene uncertain. The germline CDR1 and CDR2 sequences are SGHRS and YFSETQ. Trimming took 2 bases from V and 3 from J, leaving 15 bases between them. This CDR3 has 16 residues. The CDR3: CASSFGGLGGGNTIYF. CDR3 nucleotides: TGCGCCAGCAGCTTTGGCGGACTGGGCGGTGGAAACACCATATATTTT.

This chain connects TRBV6-5 to TRBJ2-7; D gene unclear. The length of the CDR3 is 12 residues. Trimming pared 4 bases from V and 3 bases from J, leaving 7 bases between. Germline CDR1 is MNHEY and CDR2 is SVGAGI. The CDR3 bases are TGTGCCAGCAGTTCCCAAGACTACGAGCAGTACTTC. Translated: CASSSQDYEQYF.